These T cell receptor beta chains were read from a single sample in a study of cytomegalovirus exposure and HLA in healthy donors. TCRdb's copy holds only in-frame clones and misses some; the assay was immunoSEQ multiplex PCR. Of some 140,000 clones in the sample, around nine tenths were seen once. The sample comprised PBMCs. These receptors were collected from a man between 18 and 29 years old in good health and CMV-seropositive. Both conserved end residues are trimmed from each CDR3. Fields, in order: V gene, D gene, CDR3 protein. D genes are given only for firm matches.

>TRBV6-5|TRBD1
ASGGQASGNQPQH
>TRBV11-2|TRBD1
ASSIQIDRGDDNEQF
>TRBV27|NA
ASSYHPSSYNEQF
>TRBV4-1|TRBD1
ASSQGPFGQGHNEQF
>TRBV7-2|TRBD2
ASSGRARSGELF
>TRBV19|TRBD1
ASNTRDRGLRGYT
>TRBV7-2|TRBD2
ASSMGLAGGLSTDTQY
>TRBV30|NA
AWSGESSYNEQF
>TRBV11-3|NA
ASSLDGTDTQY
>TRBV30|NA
AWSTGPVLQDALWGYT
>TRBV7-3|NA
ASSPRPGSNYGYT
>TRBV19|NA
ASSPAISSSRTDTQY
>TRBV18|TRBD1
ASSPATGREQY
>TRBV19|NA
ASSGGFNEKLF
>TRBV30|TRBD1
ACRDRTYEQY
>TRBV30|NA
AWKTRVGDTEAF
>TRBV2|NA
ASGHHNSPLH
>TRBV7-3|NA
ASSPSGGGTEAF
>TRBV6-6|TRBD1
ASSFPGQGNTGELF
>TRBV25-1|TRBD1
ASSVTGSLQVT
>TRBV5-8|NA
ASSLRLYEQY
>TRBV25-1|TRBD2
ASSISGGTDTQY